These T cell receptor beta chains were read from a single sample in a study of blood T cell repertoires in COVID-19. The method was immunoSEQ multiplex PCR; TCRdb's version includes in-frame clones alone and lacks a portion of them. The data contain about 140,000 clones, 81% of them singletons. The sequencing sample was made of peripheral blood. These receptors all stem from a human donor in a cohort sampled during active COVID-19. Both conserved end residues are part of each CDR3.

V	J	CDR3
TRBV4-2	TRBJ2-6	CASSHATSSGANVLTF
TRBV6-2/TRBV6-3	TRBJ2-7	CASSTFLAGGSYEQYF
TRBV18	TRBJ1-1	CASSPLQGYLSIMNTEAFF
TRBV7-9	TRBJ2-3	CASSSAGVADTQYF
TRBV27	TRBJ1-3	CASSLSQGSSGNTIYF
TRBV6-5	TRBJ1-2	CASSNRQDTNYGYTF
TRBV6-2/TRBV6-3	TRBJ2-1	CASSYQLAPAHEQFF
TRBV5-4	TRBJ2-3	CASSLGQGQLAGENTQYF
TRBV5-6	TRBJ2-5	CASSSLGRTGERETQYF
TRBV6-5	TRBJ1-5	CASSYDLRGHPHF
TRBV5-6	TRBJ1-2	CASSLGSAGGYGYTF
TRBV5-1	TRBJ2-4	CASSLQLAETNIQYF
TRBV4-3	TRBJ2-7	CASSQWREASYEQYF
TRBV5-5	TRBJ1-1	CASSLEGTNTNTEAFF
TRBV9	TRBJ1-2	CASSVASGTHYGYTF
TRBV7-7	TRBJ2-1	CASSFMGAWCEQFF
TRBV24-1	TRBJ2-5	CATSDLTGGGETQYF
TRBV5-1	TRBJ2-3	CASSLQQGSTDTQYF
TRBV4-3	TRBJ2-7	CASSQGLAATYEQYF
TRBV19	TRBJ1-5	CASSTAGQGVTQPQHF
TRBV7-2	TRBJ2-7	CASSLARRYEQYF
TRBV18	TRBJ1-5	CASSPPGGLSSNQPQHF
TRBV5-5	TRBJ2-7	CASSPGTPSYEQYF
TRBV29-1	TRBJ1-1	CSSTRDYTEAFF
TRBV4-3	TRBJ2-7	CASSQDGTEQYF
TRBV7-8	TRBJ2-7	CASSSQGFYEQYF
TRBV2	TRBJ2-5	CASSEALAGGPETQYF
TRBV6-6	TRBJ2-1	CASSIDRGYYNEQFF
TRBV6-6	TRBJ1-5	CASSYNRGLNQPQHF
TRBV6-5	TRBJ1-2	CASSYRETVPGRGYTF
TRBV5-1	TRBJ1-2	CASSLDGGLSYGYTF
TRBV18	TRBJ1-1	CASSPRDRDHTEAFF
TRBV4-3	TRBJ2-7	CASSQYQGSEQYF
TRBV7-2	TRBJ2-5	CASSRSGYQETQYF
TRBV28	TRBJ2-5	CASGSDGGLKEGTQYF